What follows is one T cell receptor beta chain and its context. The CDR3 has 14 residues. The germline V gene has CDR1 ENHRY and CDR2 SYGVKD. Trimming took off 6 bases at V and 0 bases at J, with 12 bases between the two ends. The authors' processing: Amplification from reference gene primers served as the basis for estimated nucleated cell counts. Produced via immunoSEQ multiplex PCR; TCRdb's table is partial and in-frame only. The V and J calls and clone size come from that table; D and trimming were worked out from the DNA. The repertoire holds over 200,000 clones, with about 80% as singletons. These data are taken from a study of blood T cell repertoires in COVID-19. Study-level background: There were acute and convalescent COVID-19 samples, and they came from the United States, Italy and Spain. T cells, B-cell-depleted T cells, or PBMCs supplied cDNA or gDNA.

This sequence joins TRBV10-3 and TRBJ2-7; a weak D match, TRBD1 (6 bases). The specimen was peripheral blood. The receptor comes from a woman of 80 years or more with acute or convalescent COVID-19. The CDR3 loop reads CAIRLTGSSYEQYF. CDR3 coding DNA: TGTGCCATCAGATTGACAGGTAGCTCCTACGAGCAGTACTTC.